Each of the 20 T cell receptor beta chains below was sequenced from the same sample in a study of immune heterogeneity within non-small cell lung tumors. Multiplex PCR with 32 V and 13 J primers amplified TCR beta CDR3. MiXCR was run by TCRdb on the multiplex PCR reads, yielding one entry per CDR3 protein. The profile covers about 2,700 distinct CDR3 sequences, with approximately 53% appearing a single time and approximately 11% taken by the ten largest. The starting template was genomic DNA from bulk tumor, approximately 620 ng per sample. Surgery yielded several widely spaced biopsies per primary tumor. Each patient presented with untreated, newly diagnosed non-small cell lung cancer and received curative surgery. Sample: lung tumor tissue. The receptors stem from a man in his 70s with non-small cell lung cancer.

J is TRBJ2-1 and V is TRBV5-1; tentatively, D is TRBD2 (6 bases). The CDR3 totals 15 residues. Germline CDR1 reads SGHRS; CDR2 reads YFSETQ. V lost 4 bases and J lost 4, with 15 bases in between. In DNA, the CDR3 is TGCGCCAGCAGCGTGGGCAACGGGAGATACAATGAGCAGTTCTTC. Amino acids: CASSVGNGRYNEQFF.

J is TRBJ2-5 and V is TRBV10-3; 11 bases agree with TRBD2. The V and J ends lost 6 bases and 4 bases, in that order; junction bases with no gene match: 4. This CDR3 spans 14 amino acids. Per germline, CDR1 ENHRY and CDR2 SYGVKD. CDR3 nucleotides: TGTGCCATCAGCTTAGCGGGAGGGATAGAGACCCAGTACTTC. As protein: CAISLAGGIETQYF.

CDR3 coding DNA: TGTGCCATCAGTGCGGGGACTAGCGGAGACTACGAGCAGTACTTC. Translating it yields CAISAGTSGDYEQYF. This chain links TRBV10-3 with TRBJ2-7, with 11 bases that match TRBD2. From germline, CDR1 is ENHRY and CDR2 SYGVKD. V gave up 4 bases and J gave up 3 bases; unmatched junction bases: 5. This CDR3 has 15 residues.

The chain joins TRBV28 to TRBJ2-7; tentative D call: TRBD2 (5 bases). Trimming removed 7 bases from V and 0 bases from J, with 7 bases in between. Per the germline V gene, CDR1 is MDHEN and CDR2 is SYDVKM. The CDR3 contains 12 residues. The CDR3 loop is CASKGSSYEQYF. The CDR3 DNA reads TGTGCCAGCAAAGGGAGCTCCTACGAGCAGTACTTC.

The V and J genes are TRBV6-2 or TRBV6-3 and TRBJ2-7, with D unclear. Trimming shortened V by 6 bases and J by 3 bases, and 9 bases separated the two germline ends. This CDR3 has 12 amino acids. The germline V gene has CDR1 MNHEY and CDR2 SVGEGT. In nucleotides, the CDR3 is TGTGCCAGCAGCCCTGCGGTCTACGAGCAGTACTTC. This gives the protein CASSPAVYEQYF.

The rearrangement uses TRBV6-1 and TRBJ1-1, with TRBD1 matching over 11 bases. CDR3 length: 15 amino acids. V trimming: 6 bases; J trimming: 2 bases; junction bases outside the gene matches: 5. Per the germline V gene, CDR1 is MNHNS and CDR2 is SASEGT. In nucleotides, the CDR3 is TGTGCCAGCAGCGCGGGACAGGGGGGAAACACTGAAGCTTTCTTT. As protein: CASSAGQGGNTEAFF.

The rearrangement links TRBV5-5 to TRBJ2-2; no definite D call. Germline CDR1 and CDR2: SGHKS and YYEKEE (reference sequence). Trimming removed 4 bases at V and 0 bases at J, with 7 bases between. This CDR3 region has 14 residues. CDR3 amino acids: CASSERTNTGELFF. The CDR3 nucleotides are TGTGCCAGCAGCGAACGGACGAACACCGGGGAGCTGTTTTTT. Filled out from reference TRBV5-5 and TRBJ2-2, the complete variable domain reads DAGVTQSPTHLIKTRGQQVTLRCSPISGHKSVSWYQQVLGQGPQFIFQYYEKEERGRGNFPDRFSARQFPNYSSELNVNALLLGDSALYLCASSERTNTGELFFGEGSRLTVL.

The V call is TRBV20-1, the J call TRBJ2-1, with D hard to call. The CDR3 loop spans 16 amino acids. Germline CDR1 and CDR2: DFQATT and SNEGSKA (reference sequence). The V and J ends lost 5 bases and 0 bases respectively, with 17 bases between them. The CDR3 here is CSAESGERPSYNEQFF. CDR3 DNA: TGCAGTGCTGAAAGTGGCGAGCGCCCCTCCTACAATGAGCAGTTCTTC.

The chain is built from TRBV28 and TRBJ1-5; D not certain. Trimming stripped 9 bases from V and 9 bases from J, with 15 bases between. Germline loops: CDR1 MDHEN, CDR2 SYDVKM. The CDR3 covers 12 residues. CDR3 coding DNA: TGTGCCAGTTTCGGGGTCAAGTCGCCCCAGCATTTT. It translates to CASFGVKSPQHF. Variable domain in full (rest from reference TRBV28 and TRBJ1-5): DVKVTQSSRYLVKRTGEKVFLECVQDMDHENMFWYRQDPGLGLRLIYFSYDVKMKEKGDIPEGYSVSREKKERFSLILESASTNQTSMYLCASFGVKSPQHFGDGTRLSIL.

This rearrangement joins TRBV6-1 to TRBJ2-2, with a possible D match to TRBD1 (6 bases). The CDR3 spans 18 residues. The germline V gene encodes CDR1 MNHNS and CDR2 SASEGT. Trimming removed 7 bases from V and 1 base from J, with 22 bases in between. The CDR3 loop is CASTERGSEEQNTGELFF. The CDR3, as DNA: TGTGCCAGCACTGAGAGGGGGAGCGAAGAACAGAACACCGGGGAGCTGTTTTTT.

This clonotype has only one observation. The chain links TRBV28 to TRBJ2-7; tentatively, D is TRBD1 (6 bases). This CDR3 contains 18 residues. With 1 base removed from V and 2 bases from J, the gap between germline ends came to 21 bases. Germline loops: CDR1 MDHEN, CDR2 SYDVKM. The CDR3 coding sequence is TGTGCCAGCAGTTTATATTTTGGAAGGACAGTGACCGCCTACGAGCAGTACTTC. Translating it yields CASSLYFGRTVTAYEQYF.

This clonotype was observed a few times. This chain uses TRBV6-1 with TRBJ1-2; 7 nucleotides agree with TRBD1. Germline CDR1 reads MNHNS; CDR2 reads SASEGT. The CDR3 spans 16 residues. J lost 7 bases, V lost 7 bases, and 18 bases had no gene match. The CDR3 reads CASKYFRDSPSGGYTF. The DNA for the CDR3 is TGTGCCAGCAAATACTTTAGGGACAGTCCTAGCGGTGGCTACACCTTC.

In its sample, this clonotype was seen a few times. V is TRBV28 and J is TRBJ1-5; D is unclear. This CDR3 has 15 residues. Per the germline V gene, CDR1 is MDHEN and CDR2 is SYDVKM. V lost 7 bases and J 5 bases, leaving 18 bases between the germline ends. The CDR3 nucleotides are TGTGCCAGCACGACCTTGACAAATGTATATCAGCCCCAGCATTTT. As protein: CASTTLTNVYQPQHF.

V is TRBV27 and J is TRBJ2-3; no clear D. Germline V CDR1 and CDR2: MNHEY, SMNVEV (reference sequence). Trimming shortened V by 5 bases and J by 0 bases, and 9 bases separated the two germline ends. The CDR3 is made up of 14 amino acids. The CDR3 bases are TGTGCCAGCAGTAAGGGTCATAGCACAGATACGCAGTATTTT. Encoded protein: CASSKGHSTDTQYF.

V is TRBV12-3 or TRBV12-4 and J is TRBJ2-7, with 8 bases fitting TRBD1. V shed 5 bases and J 9 bases; nucleotides not matched to a gene: 9. CDR3 length: 13 amino acids. CDR3 in amino acids: CASSRPGQEGQYF. In DNA, the CDR3 is TGTGCCAGCAGTCGACCGGGACAGGAAGGGCAGTACTTC.

The chain links TRBV7-8 to TRBJ1-6; D remains unclear. Trimming removed 5 bases from V and 4 bases from J, with 18 bases in between. The CDR3 sequence is 17 residues long. In germline, CDR1 is SGHVS, CDR2 FQNEAQ. The CDR3: CASSLDKANLYNSPLHF. In DNA form, the CDR3 reads TGTGCCAGCAGCCTTGACAAGGCGAACCTTTATAATTCACCCCTCCACTTT.

This chain uses TRBV2 with TRBJ1-2; a weak D match, TRBD1 (5 bases). V lost 4 bases to trimming and J lost 6 bases, with 12 bases between them. The CDR3 runs to 13 residues. Germline V gene lookup returns CDR1 SNHLY and CDR2 FYNNEI. The CDR3 region has the DNA TGTGCCAGCAGTGTGTGGGTACAGGATGGCTACACCTTC. It translates to CASSVWVQDGYTF.

This clonotype occurred once. V gene TRBV11-2 combines with J gene TRBJ2-1; 7 bases align to TRBD2. The V gene's germline CDR1 is SGHAT and CDR2 FQNNGV. Losses at the gene ends were 5 bases for V and 7 bases for J; bases not matched to a gene: 11. This CDR3 is built from 15 residues. CDR3 amino acids: CASSRARTGGNEQFF. The CDR3 DNA sequence: TGTGCCAGCAGCCGGGCCAGGACCGGGGGGAATGAGCAGTTCTTC. The full variable domain, its missing parts supplied by reference TRBV11-2 and TRBJ2-1, is EAGVAQSPRYKIIEKRQSVAFWCNPISGHATLYWYQQILGQGPKLLIQFQNNGVVDDSQLPKDRFSAERLKGVDSTLKIQPAKLEDSAVYLCASSRARTGGNEQFFGPGTRLTVL.

The V call is TRBV12-3 or TRBV12-4, the J call TRBJ1-4, with 8 nucleotides matching TRBD1. The ends lost 10 bases at V and 6 bases at J; junction bases unmatched: 19. This CDR3 comprises 17 residues. CDR3 in DNA: TGTGCCAACAGCCGGGGACAGGCGGCCGCCTGGTATGAAAAACTGTTTTTT. Protein product: CANSRGQAAAWYEKLFF.

In the case of this clonotype: Given the absence of the conserved phenylalanine or tryptophan at the CDR3 end, a read error is likely. The chain is built from TRBV20-1 and TRBJ2-7; possible D gene TRBD1, 5 bases. V gave up 5 bases and J gave up 6 bases, with 17 bases separating them. The CDR3 sequence is 13 residues long. CDR1 DFQATT and CDR2 SNEGSKA come from the germline V gene (reference sequence). CDR3: CSAFDSLHREQYL. In DNA, the CDR3 is TGCAGTGCTTTTGACAGTCTTCATCGCGAGCAGTACCTC.